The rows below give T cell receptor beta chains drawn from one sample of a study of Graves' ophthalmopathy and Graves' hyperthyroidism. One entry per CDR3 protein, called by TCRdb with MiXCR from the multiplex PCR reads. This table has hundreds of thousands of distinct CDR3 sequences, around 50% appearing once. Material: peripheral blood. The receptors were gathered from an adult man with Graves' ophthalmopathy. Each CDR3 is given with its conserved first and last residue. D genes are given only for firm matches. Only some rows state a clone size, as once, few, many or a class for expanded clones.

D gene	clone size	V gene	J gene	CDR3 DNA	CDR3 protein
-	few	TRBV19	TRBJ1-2	TGTGCCAGTACTCCCCCCGGTCTCTATGGCTACACCTTC	CASTPPGLYGYTF
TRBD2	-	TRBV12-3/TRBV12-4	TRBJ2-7	TGTGCCAGCAGTTTGACTAGCGGGACCTCCTACGAGCAGTACTTC	CASSLTSGTSYEQYF
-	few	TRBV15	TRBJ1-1	TGTGCCACCAGCAGACGACTGGGGGGCGGGTGGACTGAAGCTTTCTTT	CATSRRLGGGWTEAFF
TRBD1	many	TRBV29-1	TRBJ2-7	TGCAGCGCTCAGGGACAGACCTACGAGCAGTACTTC	CSAQGQTYEQYF
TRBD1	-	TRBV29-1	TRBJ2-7	TGCAGCGTTGCGGGACAGGGTCCCTACGAGCAGTACTTC	CSVAGQGPYEQYF
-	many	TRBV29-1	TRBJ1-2	TGCAGCGTTGTGGAGGGAGCTAACTATGGCTACACCTTC	CSVVEGANYGYTF
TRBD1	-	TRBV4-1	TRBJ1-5	TGCGCCAGCAGCCAAGCCGGGACAGCCTATAGCAATCAGCCCCAGCATTTT	CASSQAGTAYSNQPQHF
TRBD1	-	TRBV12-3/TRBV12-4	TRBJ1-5	TGTGCCAGCAGTTTGCGGGACAGGGGGCTTCAGCCCCAGCATTTT	CASSLRDRGLQPQHF
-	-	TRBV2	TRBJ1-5	TGTGCCAGCAGTGAAAGTGGCGTTGCAGGGACGCAGCATTTT	CASSESGVAGTQHF
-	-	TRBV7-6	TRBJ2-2	TGTGCCAGCAGCTTATTCTCGGCCACGAACACCGGGGAGCTGTTTTTT	CASSLFSATNTGELFF
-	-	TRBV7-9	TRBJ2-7	TGTGCCAGCAGCCCACAGGGGGGGTCGGCCTACGAGAAGTACTTC	CASSPQGGSAYEKYF
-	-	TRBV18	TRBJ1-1	TGTGCCAGCTCCATACAGACCCTGAACACTGAAGCTTTCTTT	CASSIQTLNTEAFF
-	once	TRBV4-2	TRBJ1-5	TGTGCCAGCAGCTTGGGTCCTGGGACCCCCAATCAGCCCCAGCATTTT	CASSLGPGTPNQPQHF
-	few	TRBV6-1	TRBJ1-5	TGTGCCAGCAGTCCCCAGGCTCGAGGCAATCAGCCCCAGCATTTT	CASSPQARGNQPQHF
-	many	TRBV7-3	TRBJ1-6	TGTGCCAGCAGCAACGGGAATTCACCCCTCCACTTT	CASSNGNSPLHF
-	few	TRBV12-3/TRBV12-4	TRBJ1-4	TGTGCCAGCAGTTTAACGGTCGGGAAACTGTTTTTT	CASSLTVGKLFF